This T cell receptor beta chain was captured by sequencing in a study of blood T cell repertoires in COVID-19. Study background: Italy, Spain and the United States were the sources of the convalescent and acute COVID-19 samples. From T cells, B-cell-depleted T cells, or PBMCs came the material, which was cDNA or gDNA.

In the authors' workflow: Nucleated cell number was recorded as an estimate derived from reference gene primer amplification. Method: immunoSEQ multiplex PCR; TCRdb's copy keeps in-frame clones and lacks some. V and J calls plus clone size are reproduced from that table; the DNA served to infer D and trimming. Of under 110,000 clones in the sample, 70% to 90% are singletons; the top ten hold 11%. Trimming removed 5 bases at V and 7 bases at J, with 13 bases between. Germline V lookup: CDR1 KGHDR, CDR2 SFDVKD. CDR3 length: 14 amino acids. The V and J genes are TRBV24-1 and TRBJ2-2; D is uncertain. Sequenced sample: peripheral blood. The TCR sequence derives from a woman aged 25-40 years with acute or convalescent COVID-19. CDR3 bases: TGTGCCACCAGTGGCGACCCCCGGGTCGGGGAGCTGTTTTTT. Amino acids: CATSGDPRVGELFF.